The present TCR beta chain was sequenced within a study of memory CD4+ T cells and cytomegalovirus serostatus. Trimming left V 2 bases short and J 5 bases short, with 12 bases between. The length of the CDR3 is 14 residues. Germline V gives CDR1 MGHRA, CDR2 YSYEKL. The sort gate was single viable CD3+CD4+CD8-CD45RO+ cells for memory CD4+ T cells. Libraries were prepared by immunoSEQ multiplex PCR; TCRdb keeps only in-frame clonotypes and omits some of them. This sample has 56,000 or so clones, with roughly 87% found just once. This TCR was sampled from an adult in good health and CMV-seronegative. Sequences were obtained from memory CD4+ T cells from blood. J is TRBJ1-1 and V is TRBV4-1; D is undetermined. The CDR3 region has the DNA TGCGCCAGCAGCCAACTGTTCCGGTTGACTGAAGCTTTCTTT. It specifies CASSQLFRLTEAFF.